The 27 T cell receptor beta chains given below trace back to one sample, sequenced in a study of CXCR3-negative and CXCR3-positive naive CD8 T cells (dated 2019 in TCRdb). Reads for this sample came from a NextSeq 550. The Human TCR Profiling Kit (MiLaboratory) was used to make UMI-labeled 5' RACE TRB cDNA libraries. Each CDR3 protein sequence appears as one entry after TCRdb reprocessed the reads, and no DNA is included. In this sample's table one finds about 62,000 distinct CDR3 sequences. About 4.5% of the sample belongs to the ten largest clones. Sequenced: naive CXCR3- CD8+ T cells from blood. What this sample's cell subset or site label stands for: CD45RO-CCR7+CD27+CD95- naive CD8+ T cells lacking CXCR3 (TNR3-). The source of these receptors is a human donor in good health. Some clones in this sample may be carry-over from other donors' samples.

The chain carries TRBV7-6 and TRBJ2-1; TCRdb gives TRBD1 as the D gene, but with no DNA this cannot be confirmed. Germline V lookup: CDR1 SGHVS, CDR2 FNYEAQ. The CDR3 runs to 12 residues. This CDR3 is CASSLGVGEQFF.

This chain joins TRBV21-1 and TRBJ1-4. TRBV21-1 is a pseudogene segment. This CDR3 is built from 15 residues. The CDR3 sequence is CASSKAVSVGEKLFF.

The chain employs TRBV7-9 and TRBJ2-5. Germline V gene lookup returns CDR1 SEHNR and CDR2 FQNEAQ (reference sequence). The CDR3 extends over 13 amino acids. The CDR3 region is CASSLDQRETQYF.

The chain has TRBV6-4 and TRBJ2-1; with no DNA, the TCRdb D assignment of TRBD1 cannot be verified. The CDR3 has 15 residues. Germline values: CDR1 MRHNA, CDR2 SNTAGT. The CDR3 here is CASSDSGGGFNEQFF.

The V call is TRBV4-1, the J call TRBJ2-7; lacking DNA, the TRBD2 call made by TCRdb goes unchecked. This CDR3 has 14 residues. CDR1 and CDR2 (germline): MGHRA, YSYEKL. CDR3: CASSPGLADYEQYF.

The chain uses TRBV7-2 and TRBJ1-2. The CDR3 covers 14 residues. The germline V gene encodes CDR1 SGHTA and CDR2 FQGNSA. The CDR3 loop reads CASSQSGAIYGYTF.

The rearrangement links TRBV7-2 to TRBJ1-5. The CDR3 extends over 15 amino acids. The V gene's germline CDR1 is SGHTA and CDR2 FQGNSA. The CDR3 here is CASSSGYMSNQPQHF.

The rearrangement uses TRBV20-1 and TRBJ2-7; the D call of TRBD1 rests on TCRdb alone, since no DNA is present to check it. The CDR3 consists of 15 residues. In germline, CDR1 is DFQATT, CDR2 SNEGSKA (reference sequence). This CDR3 is CSARDPAGVSYEQYF.

The chain joins TRBV29-1 to TRBJ1-1; TCRdb's assignment of TRBD1 cannot be checked, as there is no DNA. Per germline, CDR1 SQVTM and CDR2 ANQGSEA. CDR3 length equals 12 residues. The CDR3: CSAFQGQLEAFF.

The gene calls are TRBV10-2 and TRBJ2-7; TCRdb reports TRBD1, a call that lacks DNA to check it against. This CDR3 region has 12 residues. In germline, CDR1 is WSHSY, CDR2 SAAADI. The CDR3 spells CASSADRAEQYF.

The chain couples TRBV29-1 to TRBJ2-1; TCRdb outputs TRBD2, but without DNA this stays unchecked. CDR1 SQVTM and CDR2 ANQGSEA come from the germline V gene. The CDR3 extends over 14 amino acids. The CDR3 protein is CSVEWASGRPDQFF.

The chain combines TRBV3-1 with TRBJ2-1; TCRdb picks TRBD2, but there is no DNA to check that call. This CDR3 comprises 17 residues. Per germline, CDR1 LGHDT and CDR2 YNNKEL (reference sequence). This chain's CDR3 is CASSLLSGSWVDNEQFF.

The J gene is TRBJ2-2, the V gene TRBV2; absent DNA, TCRdb's TRBD2 call cannot be checked. Per germline, CDR1 SNHLY and CDR2 FYNNEI. This CDR3 is built from 17 residues. The CDR3 spells CASETGARSSNTGELFF.

The V and J genes are TRBV5-6 and TRBJ2-3; TCRdb picks TRBD2, but there is no DNA to check that call. The CDR3 extends over 17 amino acids. Germline values: CDR1 SGHDT, CDR2 YYEEEE. CDR3 sequence reads: CASSSLAGEPHTDTQYF.

The rearrangement joins TRBV28 to TRBJ1-5. CDR3 length equals 15 residues. In germline, CDR1 is MDHEN, CDR2 SYDVKM. This CDR3 reads CASSLQLGSGQPQHF.

The rearrangement links TRBV29-1 to TRBJ2-5; with no DNA, the TCRdb D assignment of TRBD1 cannot be verified. Germline loops: CDR1 SQVTM, CDR2 ANQGSEA. This CDR3 is 14 amino acids long. CDR3 sequence: CSVEPTESGETQYF. Full variable domain (missing parts from reference TRBV29-1 and TRBJ2-5): SAVISQKPSRDICQRGTSLTIQCQVDSQVTMMFWYRQQPGQSLTLIATANQGSEATYESGFVIDKFPISRPNLTFSTLTVSNMSPEDSSIYLCSVEPTESGETQYFGPGTRLLVL.

The chain couples TRBV12-3 or TRBV12-4 to TRBJ2-2; TCRdb names TRBD1, which stays unverified in the absence of DNA. This CDR3 has 13 amino acids. CDR3 in amino acids: CASSPPTPGELFF.

The chain couples TRBV5-1 to TRBJ2-3; the D call of TRBD1 rests on TCRdb alone, since no DNA is present to check it. The germline V gene encodes CDR1 SGHRS and CDR2 YFSETQ. The CDR3 totals 15 residues. The CDR3 here is CASSLAGGFSDTQYF.

The rearrangement joins TRBV9 to TRBJ2-7; checking the TCRdb D call of TRBD2 is not possible without DNA. Germline V gene lookup returns CDR1 SGDLS and CDR2 YYNGEE. The CDR3 length is 14 residues. CDR3 loop: CASSPVSGGYEQYF.

The CDR3 is CAISPGTPAEQFF. V and J are TRBV30 and TRBJ2-1; the TRBD1 assignment by TCRdb is unverifiable without DNA. The CDR3 covers 13 residues. Germline CDR1 and CDR2: GTSNPN and SVGIG (reference sequence).

The chain recombines TRBV25-1 with TRBJ2-2. This CDR3 is 13 amino acids long. Germline CDR1 and CDR2: MGHDK and SYGVNS. The chain's CDR3 is CASSEGLGGELFF. Based on the CDR3 plus reference TRBV25-1 and TRBJ2-2, the full variable domain is EADIYQTPRYLVIGTGKKITLECSQTMGHDKMYWYQQDPGMELHLIHYSYGVNSTEKGDLSSESTVSRIRTEHFPLTLESARPSHTSQYLCASSEGLGGELFFGEGSRLTVL.

The chain is built from TRBV7-8 and TRBJ2-5; TCRdb's D call of TRBD2 is untestable without DNA. CDR1 and CDR2 (germline): SGHVS, FQNEAQ. The CDR3 loop spans 17 amino acids. The CDR3 loop is CASSPLAGEIKGETQYF.

This sequence joins TRBV5-5 and TRBJ1-1; TCRdb indicates TRBD1, and absent DNA this call remains unverified. Per germline, CDR1 SGHKS and CDR2 YYEKEE (reference sequence). There are 17 residues in the CDR3. The chain's CDR3 is CASSPFLVTGGTAEAFF.

The CDR3 sequence: CASSMGLGTEKYF. The chain joins TRBV28 to TRBJ2-4; the TCRdb call, TRBD1, lacks DNA for checking. In germline, CDR1 is MDHEN, CDR2 SYDVKM. CDR3 length equals 13 residues.

J is TRBJ2-1 and V is TRBV7-9; TCRdb's D call, TRBD2, is unchecked because there is no DNA. The CDR3 extends over 16 amino acids. Germline V gene data show CDR1 as SEHNR and CDR2 as FQNEAQ (reference sequence). CDR3 sequence: CASSLMMGLAPNEQFF.

CDR3 protein: CASSLALSGEQETQYF. The gene calls are TRBV7-9 and TRBJ2-5. The length of the CDR3 is 16 residues. CDR1 is SEHNR and CDR2 is FQNEAQ in the germline V gene (reference sequence).

This rearrangement joins TRBV6-2 or TRBV6-3 to TRBJ2-2. Germline V gene sequence: CDR1 MNHEY, CDR2 SVGEGT. CDR3 length equals 12 residues. The CDR3 spells CASRDNTGELFF.